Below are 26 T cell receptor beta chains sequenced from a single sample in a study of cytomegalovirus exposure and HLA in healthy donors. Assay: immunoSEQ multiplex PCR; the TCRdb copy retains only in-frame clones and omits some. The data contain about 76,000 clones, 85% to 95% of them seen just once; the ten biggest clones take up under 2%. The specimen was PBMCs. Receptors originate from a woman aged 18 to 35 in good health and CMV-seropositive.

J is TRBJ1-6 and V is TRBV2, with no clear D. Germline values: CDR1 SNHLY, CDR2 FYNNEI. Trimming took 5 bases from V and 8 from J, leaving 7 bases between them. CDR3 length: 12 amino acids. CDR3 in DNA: TGTGCCAGCAGTCGCGGGTATTCACCCCTCCACTTT. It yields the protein CASSRGYSPLHF.

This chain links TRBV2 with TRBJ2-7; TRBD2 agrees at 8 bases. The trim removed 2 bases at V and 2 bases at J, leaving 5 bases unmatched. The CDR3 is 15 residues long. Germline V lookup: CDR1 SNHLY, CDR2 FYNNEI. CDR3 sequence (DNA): TGTGCCAGCAGTGAAAGGGACGGGAGGGCCTACGAGCAGTACTTC. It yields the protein CASSERDGRAYEQYF. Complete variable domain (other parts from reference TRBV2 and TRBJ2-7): EPEVTQTPSHQVTQMGQEVILRCVPISNHLYFYWYRQILGQKVEFLVSFYNNEISEKSEIFDDQFSVERPDGSNFTLKIRSTKLEDSAMYFCASSERDGRAYEQYFGPGTRLTVT.

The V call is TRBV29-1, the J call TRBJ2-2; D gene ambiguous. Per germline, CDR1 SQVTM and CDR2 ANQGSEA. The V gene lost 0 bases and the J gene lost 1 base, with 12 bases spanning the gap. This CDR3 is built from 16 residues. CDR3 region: CSVEDPGSMNTGELFF. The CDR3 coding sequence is TGCAGCGTTGAAGACCCGGGTAGCATGAACACCGGGGAGCTGTTTTTT.

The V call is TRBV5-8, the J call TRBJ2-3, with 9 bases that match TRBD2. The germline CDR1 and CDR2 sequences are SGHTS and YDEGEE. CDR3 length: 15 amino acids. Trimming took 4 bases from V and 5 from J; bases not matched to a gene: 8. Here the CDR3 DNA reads TGTGCCAGCAGCGTCGGGACTAGCATTTTAGATACGCAGTATTTT. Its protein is CASSVGTSILDTQYF.

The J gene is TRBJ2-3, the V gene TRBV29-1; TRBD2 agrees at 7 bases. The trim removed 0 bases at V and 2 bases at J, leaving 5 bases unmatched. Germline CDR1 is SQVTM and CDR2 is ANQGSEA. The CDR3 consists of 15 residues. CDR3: CSVEDGGRATDTQYF. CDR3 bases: TGCAGCGTTGAAGATGGGGGGAGGGCCACAGATACGCAGTATTTT.

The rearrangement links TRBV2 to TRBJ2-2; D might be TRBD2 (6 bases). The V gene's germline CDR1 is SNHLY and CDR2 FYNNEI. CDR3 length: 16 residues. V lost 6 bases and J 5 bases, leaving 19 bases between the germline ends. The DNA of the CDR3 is TGTGCCAGCAGGGGAATCCGGGACTGGAGGACCGGGGAGCTGTTTTTT. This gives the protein CASRGIRDWRTGELFF.

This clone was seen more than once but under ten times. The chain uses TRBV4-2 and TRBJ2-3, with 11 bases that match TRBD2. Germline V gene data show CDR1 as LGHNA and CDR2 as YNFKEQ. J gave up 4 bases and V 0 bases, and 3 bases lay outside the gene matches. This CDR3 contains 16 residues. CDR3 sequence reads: CASSQDSGRGPDTQYF. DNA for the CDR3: TGTGCCAGCAGCCAAGATAGCGGGAGGGGTCCAGATACGCAGTATTTT.

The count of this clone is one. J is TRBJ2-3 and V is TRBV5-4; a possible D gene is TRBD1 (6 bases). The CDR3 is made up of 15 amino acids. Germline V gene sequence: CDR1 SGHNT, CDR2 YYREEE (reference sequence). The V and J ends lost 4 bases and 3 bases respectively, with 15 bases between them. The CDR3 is CASSPGTKITDTQYF. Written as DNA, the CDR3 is TGTGCCAGCAGCCCCGGGACAAAAATTACAGATACGCAGTATTTT.

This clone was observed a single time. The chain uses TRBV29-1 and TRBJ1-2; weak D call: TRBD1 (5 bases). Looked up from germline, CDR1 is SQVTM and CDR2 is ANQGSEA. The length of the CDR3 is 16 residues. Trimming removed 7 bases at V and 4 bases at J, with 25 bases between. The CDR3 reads CSAEGPPDGGVYGYTF. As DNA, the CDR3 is TGCAGCGCTGAGGGGCCCCCAGATGGGGGGGTCTATGGCTACACCTTC.

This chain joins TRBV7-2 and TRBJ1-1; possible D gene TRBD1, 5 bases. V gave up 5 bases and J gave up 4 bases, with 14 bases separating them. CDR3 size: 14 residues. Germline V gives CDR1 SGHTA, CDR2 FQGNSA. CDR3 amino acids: CASSGDLRGTEAFF. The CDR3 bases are TGTGCCAGCAGCGGCGATCTTAGGGGCACTGAAGCTTTCTTT.

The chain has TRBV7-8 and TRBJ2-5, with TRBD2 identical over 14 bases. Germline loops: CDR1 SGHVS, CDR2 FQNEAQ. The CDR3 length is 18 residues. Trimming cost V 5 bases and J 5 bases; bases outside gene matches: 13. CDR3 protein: CASSKITTSGRAGETQYF. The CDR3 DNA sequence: TGTGCCAGCAGCAAGATTACGACTAGCGGGAGGGCCGGGGAGACCCAGTACTTC. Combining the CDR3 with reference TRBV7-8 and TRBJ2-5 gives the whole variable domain GAGVSQSPRYKVAKRGQDVALRCDPISGHVSLFWYQQALGQGPEFLTYFQNEAQLDKSGLPSDRFFAERPEGSVSTLKIQRTQQEDSAVYLCASSKITTSGRAGETQYFGPGTRLLVL.

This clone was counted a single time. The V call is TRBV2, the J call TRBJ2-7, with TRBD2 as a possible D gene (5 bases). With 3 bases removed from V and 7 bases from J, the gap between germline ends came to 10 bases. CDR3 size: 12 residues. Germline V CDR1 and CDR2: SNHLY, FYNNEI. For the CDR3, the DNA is TGTGCCAGCAGTGAGGGAGTGGATGAGCAGTACTTC. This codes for CASSEGVDEQYF.

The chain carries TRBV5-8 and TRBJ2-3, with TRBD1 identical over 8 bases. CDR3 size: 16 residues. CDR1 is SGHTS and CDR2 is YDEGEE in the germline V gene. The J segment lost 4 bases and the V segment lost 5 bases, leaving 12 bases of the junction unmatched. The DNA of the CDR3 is TGTGCCAGCAGATCCCAGAGACAGGGGATGGCAGATACGCAGTATTTT. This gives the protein CASRSQRQGMADTQYF.

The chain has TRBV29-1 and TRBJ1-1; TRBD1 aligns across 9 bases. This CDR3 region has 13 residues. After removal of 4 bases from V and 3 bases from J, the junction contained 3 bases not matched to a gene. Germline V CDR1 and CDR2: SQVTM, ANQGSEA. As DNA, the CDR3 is TGCAGCGTTGGGGGACAGGGAGACACTGAAGCTTTCTTT. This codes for CSVGGQGDTEAFF.

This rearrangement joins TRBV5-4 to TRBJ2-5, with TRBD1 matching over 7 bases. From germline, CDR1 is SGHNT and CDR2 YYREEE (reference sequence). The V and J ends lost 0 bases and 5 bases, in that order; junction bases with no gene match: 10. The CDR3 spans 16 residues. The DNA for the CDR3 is TGTGCCAGCAGCTTGGCCATGAGGGGGCCGGGGGAGACCCAGTACTTC. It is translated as CASSLAMRGPGETQYF.

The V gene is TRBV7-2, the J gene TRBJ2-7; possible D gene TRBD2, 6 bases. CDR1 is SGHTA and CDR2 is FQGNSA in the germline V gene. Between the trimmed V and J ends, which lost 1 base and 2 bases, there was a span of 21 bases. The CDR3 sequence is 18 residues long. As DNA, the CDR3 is TGTGCCAGCAGCTTAGTCAGGACTAATCGGGGGAGTCCCTACGAGCAGTACTTC. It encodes CASSLVRTNRGSPYEQYF. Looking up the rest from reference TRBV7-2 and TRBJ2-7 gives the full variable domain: GAGVSQSPSNKVTEKGKDVELRCDPISGHTALYWYRQSLGQGLEFLIYFQGNSAPDKSGLPSDRFSAERTGGSVSTLTIQRTQQEDSAVYLCASSLVRTNRGSPYEQYFGPGTRLTVT.

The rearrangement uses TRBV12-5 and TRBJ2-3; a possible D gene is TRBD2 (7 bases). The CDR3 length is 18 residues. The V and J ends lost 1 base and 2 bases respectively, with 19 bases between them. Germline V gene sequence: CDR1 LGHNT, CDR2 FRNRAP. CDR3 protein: CASGLGAGAVGFTDTQYF. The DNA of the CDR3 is TGTGCTAGTGGTTTGGGGGCGGGGGCGGTTGGCTTCACAGATACGCAGTATTTT.

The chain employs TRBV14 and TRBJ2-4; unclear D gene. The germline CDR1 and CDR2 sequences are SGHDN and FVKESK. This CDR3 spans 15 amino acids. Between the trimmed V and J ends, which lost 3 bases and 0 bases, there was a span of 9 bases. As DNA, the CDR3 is TGTGCCAGCAGCCATGCTCAGGTAGCCAAAAACATTCAGTACTTC. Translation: CASSHAQVAKNIQYF.

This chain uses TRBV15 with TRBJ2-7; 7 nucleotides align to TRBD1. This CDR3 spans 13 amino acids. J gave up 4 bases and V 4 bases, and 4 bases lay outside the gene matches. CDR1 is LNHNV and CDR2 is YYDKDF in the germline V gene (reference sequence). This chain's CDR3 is CATSKDRVYEQYF. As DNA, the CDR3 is TGTGCCACCAGCAAAGACAGGGTTTACGAGCAGTACTTC.

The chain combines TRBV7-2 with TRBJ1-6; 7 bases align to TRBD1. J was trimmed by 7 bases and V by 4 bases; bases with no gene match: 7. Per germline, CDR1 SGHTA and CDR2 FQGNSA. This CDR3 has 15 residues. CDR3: CASSSLGQVNSPLHF. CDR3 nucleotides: TGTGCCAGCAGCTCATTAGGACAGGTGAATTCACCCCTCCACTTT.

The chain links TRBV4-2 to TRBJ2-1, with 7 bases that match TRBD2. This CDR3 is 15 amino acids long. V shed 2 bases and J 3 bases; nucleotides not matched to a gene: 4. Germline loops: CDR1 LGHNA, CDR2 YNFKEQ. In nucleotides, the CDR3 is TGTGCCAGCAGCCAACGGGCGGGGGACTACAATGAGCAGTTCTTC. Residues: CASSQRAGDYNEQFF.

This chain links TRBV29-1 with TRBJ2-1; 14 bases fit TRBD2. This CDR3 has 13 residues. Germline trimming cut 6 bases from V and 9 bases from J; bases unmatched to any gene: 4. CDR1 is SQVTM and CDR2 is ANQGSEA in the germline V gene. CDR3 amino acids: CSVGTSGRGEQFF. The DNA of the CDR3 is TGCAGCGTCGGGACTAGCGGGAGAGGTGAGCAGTTCTTC.

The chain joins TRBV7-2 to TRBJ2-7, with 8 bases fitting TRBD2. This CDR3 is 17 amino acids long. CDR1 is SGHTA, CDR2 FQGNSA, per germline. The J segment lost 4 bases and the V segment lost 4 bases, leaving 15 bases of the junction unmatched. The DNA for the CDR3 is TGTGCCAGCAGCTCCCTCCTACTAGCGGCGAGTGGATACGAGCAGTACTTC. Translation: CASSSLLLAASGYEQYF.

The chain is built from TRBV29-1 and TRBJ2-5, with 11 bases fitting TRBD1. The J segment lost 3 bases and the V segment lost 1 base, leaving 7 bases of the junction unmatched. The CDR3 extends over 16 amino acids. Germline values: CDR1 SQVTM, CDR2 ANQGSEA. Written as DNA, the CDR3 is TGCAGCGTTGAAGGAGCGGACAGGGGGCCGAAAGAGACCCAGTACTTC. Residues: CSVEGADRGPKETQYF.

CDR3 in amino acids: CAWSAQSYEQYF. CDR3 DNA: TGTGCCTGGAGTGCCCAGTCGTACGAGCAGTACTTC. The V call is TRBV30, the J call TRBJ2-7; no clear D. V lost 1 base and J 4 bases, leaving 8 bases between the germline ends. The germline V gene has CDR1 GTSNPN and CDR2 SVGIG (reference sequence). This CDR3 is built from 12 residues. The whole variable domain, remainder taken from reference TRBV30 and TRBJ2-7, is SQTIHQWPATLVQPVGSPLSLECTVEGTSNPNLYWYRQAAGRGLQLLFYSVGIGQISSEVPQNLSASRPQDRQFILSSKKLLLSDSGFYLCAWSAQSYEQYFGPGTRLTVT.

CDR3 amino acids: CASSFARQGITDTQYF. For the CDR3, the DNA is TGCGCCAGCAGCTTCGCTCGGCAGGGTATCACAGATACGCAGTATTTT. V is TRBV5-1 and J is TRBJ2-3; TRBD1 might be the D (5 bases). The germline gives CDR1 SGHRS, CDR2 YFSETQ. V shed 2 bases and J shed 2 bases, with 15 bases lying between them. The CDR3 length is 16 residues.